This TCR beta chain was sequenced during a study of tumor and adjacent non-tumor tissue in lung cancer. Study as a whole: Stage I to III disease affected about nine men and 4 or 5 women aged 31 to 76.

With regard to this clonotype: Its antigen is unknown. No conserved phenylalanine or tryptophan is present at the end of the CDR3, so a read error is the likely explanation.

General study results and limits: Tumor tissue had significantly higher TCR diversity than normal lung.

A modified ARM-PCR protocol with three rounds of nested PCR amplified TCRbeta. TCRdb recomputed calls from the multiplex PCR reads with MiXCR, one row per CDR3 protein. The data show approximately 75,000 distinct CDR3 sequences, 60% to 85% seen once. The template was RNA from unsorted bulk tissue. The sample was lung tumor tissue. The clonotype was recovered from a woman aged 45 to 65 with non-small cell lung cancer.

CDR3 amino acids: CANSQEAFPTSLLYSNQPQHS. In DNA, the CDR3 is TGCGCCAACAGCCAAGAAGCTTTCCCCACGAGCTTGCTTTATAGCAATCAGCCCCAGCATTCT. This rearrangement joins TRBV4-1 to TRBJ1-5; the D is unclear. The CDR3 is 21 amino acids. Per the germline V gene, CDR1 is MGHRA and CDR2 is YSYEKL.